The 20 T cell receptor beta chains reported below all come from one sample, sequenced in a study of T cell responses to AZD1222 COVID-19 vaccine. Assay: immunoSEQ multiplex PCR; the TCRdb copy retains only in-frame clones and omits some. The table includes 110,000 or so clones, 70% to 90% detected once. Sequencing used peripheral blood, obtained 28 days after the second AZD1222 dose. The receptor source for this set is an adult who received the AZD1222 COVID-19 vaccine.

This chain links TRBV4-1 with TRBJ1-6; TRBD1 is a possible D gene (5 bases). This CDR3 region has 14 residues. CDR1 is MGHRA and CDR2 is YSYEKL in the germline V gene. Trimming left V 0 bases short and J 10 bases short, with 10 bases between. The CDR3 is CASSQDPGGSPLHF. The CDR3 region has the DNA TGCGCCAGCAGCCAAGATCCGGGGGGATCACCCCTCCACTTT.

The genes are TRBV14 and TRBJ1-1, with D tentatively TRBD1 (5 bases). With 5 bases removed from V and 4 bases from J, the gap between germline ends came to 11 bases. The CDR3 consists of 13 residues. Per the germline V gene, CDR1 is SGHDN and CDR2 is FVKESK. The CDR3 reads CASSFTRGTEAFF. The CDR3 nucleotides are TGTGCCAGCAGCTTTACAAGGGGCACTGAAGCTTTCTTT. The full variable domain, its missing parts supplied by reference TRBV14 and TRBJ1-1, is EAGVTQFPSHSVIEKGQTVTLRCDPISGHDNLYWYRRVMGKEIKFLLHFVKESKQDESGMPNNRFLAERTGGTYSTLKVQPAELEDSGVYFCASSFTRGTEAFFGQGTRLTVV.

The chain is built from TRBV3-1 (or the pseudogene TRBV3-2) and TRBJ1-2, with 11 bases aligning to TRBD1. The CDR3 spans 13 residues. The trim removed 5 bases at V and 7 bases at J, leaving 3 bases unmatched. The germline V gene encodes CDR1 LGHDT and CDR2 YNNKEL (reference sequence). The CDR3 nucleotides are TGTGCCAGCAGCTATGGACAGGGGGCTGGCTACACCTTC. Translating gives CASSYGQGAGYTF.

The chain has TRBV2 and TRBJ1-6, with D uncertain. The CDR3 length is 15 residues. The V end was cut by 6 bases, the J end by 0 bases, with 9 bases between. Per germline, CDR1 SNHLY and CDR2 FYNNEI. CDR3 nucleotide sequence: TGTGCCAGCAGGCAGGAGAGCTCCTATAATTCACCCCTCCACTTT. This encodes CASRQESSYNSPLHF.

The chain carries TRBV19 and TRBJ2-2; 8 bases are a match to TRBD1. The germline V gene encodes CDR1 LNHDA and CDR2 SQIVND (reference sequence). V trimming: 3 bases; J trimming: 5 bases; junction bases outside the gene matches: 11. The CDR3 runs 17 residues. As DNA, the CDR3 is TGTGCCAGTAGTATCAGCAGGGGGCGCGACTGGACCGGGGAGCTGTTTTTT. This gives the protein CASSISRGRDWTGELFF.

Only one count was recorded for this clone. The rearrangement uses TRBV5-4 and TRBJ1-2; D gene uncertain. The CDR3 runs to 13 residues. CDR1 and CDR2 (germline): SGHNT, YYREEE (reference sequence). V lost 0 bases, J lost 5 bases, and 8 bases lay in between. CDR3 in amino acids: CASSLEGTYGYTF. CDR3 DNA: TGTGCCAGCAGCTTGGAGGGAACATATGGCTACACCTTC.

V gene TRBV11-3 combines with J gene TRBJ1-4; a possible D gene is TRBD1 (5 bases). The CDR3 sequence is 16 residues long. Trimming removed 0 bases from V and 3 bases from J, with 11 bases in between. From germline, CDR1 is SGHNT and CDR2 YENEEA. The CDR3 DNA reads TGTGCCAGCAGCTTAGATGGGCAGGGCCCTAATGAAAAACTGTTTTTT. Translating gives CASSLDGQGPNEKLFF.

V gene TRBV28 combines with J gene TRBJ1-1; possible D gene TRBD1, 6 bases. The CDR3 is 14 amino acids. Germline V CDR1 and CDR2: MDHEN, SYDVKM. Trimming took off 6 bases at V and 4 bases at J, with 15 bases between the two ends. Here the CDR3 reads CASSKNRVITEAFF. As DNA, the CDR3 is TGTGCCAGCAGCAAAAACAGGGTAATCACTGAAGCTTTCTTT.

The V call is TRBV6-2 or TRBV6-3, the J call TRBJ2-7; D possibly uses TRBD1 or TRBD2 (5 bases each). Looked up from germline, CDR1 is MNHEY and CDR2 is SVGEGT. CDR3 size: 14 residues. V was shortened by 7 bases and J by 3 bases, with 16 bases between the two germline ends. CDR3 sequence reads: CASNPGALGYEQYF. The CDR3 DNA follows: TGTGCCAGCAACCCCGGGGCCCTCGGCTACGAGCAGTACTTC.

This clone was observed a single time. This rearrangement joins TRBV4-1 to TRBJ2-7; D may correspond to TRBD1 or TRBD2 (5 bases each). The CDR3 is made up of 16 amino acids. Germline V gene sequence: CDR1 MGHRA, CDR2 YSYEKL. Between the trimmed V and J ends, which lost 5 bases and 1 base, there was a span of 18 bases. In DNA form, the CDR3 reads TGCGCCAGCAGCGCAGCTCATCTGGGGGTATCCTACGAGCAGTACTTC. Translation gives CASSAAHLGVSYEQYF.

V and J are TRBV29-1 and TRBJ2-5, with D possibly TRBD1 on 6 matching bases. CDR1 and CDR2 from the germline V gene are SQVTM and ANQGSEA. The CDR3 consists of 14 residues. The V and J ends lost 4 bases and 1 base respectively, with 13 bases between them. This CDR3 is CSVVARGFQETQYF. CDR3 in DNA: TGCAGCGTTGTAGCCAGGGGATTCCAAGAGACCCAGTACTTC. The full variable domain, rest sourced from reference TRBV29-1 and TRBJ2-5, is SAVISQKPSRDICQRGTSLTIQCQVDSQVTMMFWYRQQPGQSLTLIATANQGSEATYESGFVIDKFPISRPNLTFSTLTVSNMSPEDSSIYLCSVVARGFQETQYFGPGTRLLVL.

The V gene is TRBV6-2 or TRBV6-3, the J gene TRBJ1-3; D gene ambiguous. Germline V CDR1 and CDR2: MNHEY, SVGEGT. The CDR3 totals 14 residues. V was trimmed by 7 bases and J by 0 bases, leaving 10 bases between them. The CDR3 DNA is TGTGCCAGCACCCCGGATACCTCTGGAAACACCATATATTTT. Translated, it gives CASTPDTSGNTIYF.

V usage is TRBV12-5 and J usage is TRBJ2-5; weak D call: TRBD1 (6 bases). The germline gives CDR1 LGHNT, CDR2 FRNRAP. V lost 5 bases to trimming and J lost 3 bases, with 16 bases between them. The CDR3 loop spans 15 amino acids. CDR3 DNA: TGTGCTAGTGGTGCAGGGGTTGGCGTGGAAGAGACCCAGTACTTC. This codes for CASGAGVGVEETQYF. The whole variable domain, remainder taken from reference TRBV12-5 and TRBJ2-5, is DARVTQTPRHKVTEMGQEVTMRCQPILGHNTVFWYRQTMMQGLELLAYFRNRAPLDDSGMPKDRFSAEMPDATLATLKIQPSEPRDSAVYFCASGAGVGVEETQYFGPGTRLLVL.

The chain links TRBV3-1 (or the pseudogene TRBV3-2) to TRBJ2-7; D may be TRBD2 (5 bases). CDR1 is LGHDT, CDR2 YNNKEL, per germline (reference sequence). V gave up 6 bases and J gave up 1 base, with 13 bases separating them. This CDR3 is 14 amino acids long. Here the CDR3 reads CASSLRTVSYEQYF. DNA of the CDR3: TGTGCCAGCAGTCTGAGGACTGTATCCTACGAGCAGTACTTC.

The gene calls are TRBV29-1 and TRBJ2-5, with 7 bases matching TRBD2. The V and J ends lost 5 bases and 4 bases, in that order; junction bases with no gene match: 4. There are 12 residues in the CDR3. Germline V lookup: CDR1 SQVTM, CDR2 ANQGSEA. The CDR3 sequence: CSVQTSRETQYF. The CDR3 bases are TGCAGCGTTCAGACTAGCCGAGAGACCCAGTACTTC.

DNA for the CDR3: TGTGCCAGCAGTCCCACCTCACAGGGGCATCAGCCCCAGCATTTT. Protein sequence: CASSPTSQGHQPQHF. This chain uses TRBV6-5 with TRBJ1-5; 7 bases match TRBD1. Germline assignment: CDR1 MNHEY and CDR2 SVGAGI. Trimming removed 5 bases from V and 5 bases from J; junction bases left unmatched: 9. This CDR3 is built from 15 residues.

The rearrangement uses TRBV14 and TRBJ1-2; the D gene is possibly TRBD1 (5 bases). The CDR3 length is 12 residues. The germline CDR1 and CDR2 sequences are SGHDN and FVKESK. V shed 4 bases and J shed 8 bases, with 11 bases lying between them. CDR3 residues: CASSPNRRGYTF. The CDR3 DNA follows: TGTGCCAGCAGCCCGAACAGGCGCGGCTACACCTTC.

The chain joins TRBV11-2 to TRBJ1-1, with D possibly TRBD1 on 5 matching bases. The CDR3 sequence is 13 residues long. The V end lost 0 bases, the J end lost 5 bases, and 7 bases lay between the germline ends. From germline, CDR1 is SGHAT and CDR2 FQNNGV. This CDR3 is CASSLERGTEAFF. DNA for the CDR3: TGTGCCAGCAGCTTAGAAAGGGGAACTGAAGCTTTCTTT. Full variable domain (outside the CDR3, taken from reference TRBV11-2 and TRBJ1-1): EAGVAQSPRYKIIEKRQSVAFWCNPISGHATLYWYQQILGQGPKLLIQFQNNGVVDDSQLPKDRFSAERLKGVDSTLKIQPAKLEDSAVYLCASSLERGTEAFFGQGTRLTVV.

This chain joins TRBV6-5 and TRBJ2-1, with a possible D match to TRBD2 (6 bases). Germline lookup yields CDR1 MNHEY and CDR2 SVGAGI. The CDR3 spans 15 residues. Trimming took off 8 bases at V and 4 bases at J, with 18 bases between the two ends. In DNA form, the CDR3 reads TGTGCCAGCCTTAAAAAAGGTGGGGGGTACAATGAGCAGTTCTTC. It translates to CASLKKGGGYNEQFF.

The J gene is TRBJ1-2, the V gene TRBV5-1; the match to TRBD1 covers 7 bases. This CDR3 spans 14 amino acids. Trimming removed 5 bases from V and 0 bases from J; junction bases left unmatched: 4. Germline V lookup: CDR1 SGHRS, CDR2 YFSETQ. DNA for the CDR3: TGCGCCAGCAGGTCCGGGACAGCTAACTATGGCTACACCTTC. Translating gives CASRSGTANYGYTF. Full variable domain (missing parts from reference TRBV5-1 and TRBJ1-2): KAGVTQTPRYLIKTRGQQVTLSCSPISGHRSVSWYQQTPGQGLQFLFEYFSETQRNKGNFPGRFSGRQFSNSRSEMNVSTLELGDSALYLCASRSGTANYGYTFGSGTRLTVV.